The 27 T cell receptor beta chains below all came from one sample that was sequenced in a study of blood T cell repertoires in COVID-19 (dated by TCRdb to between 2020 and 2021). Library preparation employed the immunoSEQ multiplex PCR assay. This immuneACCESS table, as held by TCRdb, lists in-frame sequences with V and J called but not all clones. Of the missing ones, under half trace to an unresolved V gene in checked studies; the others have no known cause. This sample holds 70,000 to 80,000 clones; 60% to 80% were observed only once. Roughly 12% of the sample is in the top ten clones. Sequencing was carried out using peripheral blood. These receptors were taken from a human donor in a cohort sampled during active COVID-19.

The chain recombines TRBV6-5 with TRBJ2-5; TRBD2 might be the D (5 bases). CDR3 size: 15 residues. V lost 5 bases, J lost 1 base, and 14 bases lay in between. CDR1 and CDR2 from the germline V gene are MNHEY and SVGAGI. This CDR3 is CASSTPRTFQETQYF. The CDR3 region has the DNA TGTGCCAGCAGTACCCCCCGGACTTTCCAAGAGACCCAGTACTTC.

This rearrangement joins TRBV7-8 to TRBJ1-5, with a tentative D call TRBD1 (6 bases). From germline, CDR1 is SGHVS and CDR2 FQNEAQ. V was clipped by 2 bases and J by 6 bases, with 23 bases between them. This CDR3 spans 18 amino acids. This CDR3 is CASSLRANRALVFQPQHF. In DNA form, the CDR3 reads TGTGCCAGCAGCTTACGGGCCAACAGGGCCCTGGTTTTTCAGCCCCAGCATTTT.

This chain joins TRBV24-1 and TRBJ2-1, with TRBD1 matching 9 bases. The CDR3 is 16 amino acids. Germline V gene sequence: CDR1 KGHDR, CDR2 SFDVKD. Trimming removed 5 bases from V and 7 bases from J; junction bases left unmatched: 11. The CDR3: CATSVRTGAIENEQFF. DNA of the CDR3: TGTGCCACCAGTGTTAGGACAGGGGCCATCGAGAATGAGCAGTTCTTC.

The chain couples TRBV19 to TRBJ2-2; TRBD1 matches at 10 bases. V dropped 7 bases and J dropped 5; count of bases not matched to a gene: 13. The CDR3 consists of 17 residues. Germline assignment: CDR1 LNHDA and CDR2 SQIVND (reference sequence). The CDR3 nucleotides are TGTGCCAGTACCTCGGACAGGGGGGAAGTTGGGACCGGGGAGCTGTTTTTT. Protein: CASTSDRGEVGTGELFF.

Worth noting for this clone: This sample includes further DNA sequences coding for the same CDR3. This rearrangement joins TRBV7-9 to TRBJ2-2; possible D gene TRBD2, 6 bases. The CDR3 consists of 14 residues. In germline, CDR1 is SEHNR, CDR2 FQNEAQ (reference sequence). Trimming pared 1 base from V and 5 bases from J, leaving 8 bases between. CDR3 DNA: TGTGCCAGCAGCTTAGGTGGGGGGACCGGGGAGCTGTTTTTT. Protein product: CASSLGGGTGELFF.

The V and J genes are TRBV3-1 (or the pseudogene TRBV3-2) and TRBJ1-2; D not resolved. The CDR3 sequence is 13 residues long. The V and J ends lost 1 base and 7 bases respectively, with 10 bases between them. The germline CDR1 and CDR2 sequences are LGHDT and YNNKEL (reference sequence). The CDR3 loop reads CASSQVRGVGYTF. The DNA for the CDR3 is TGTGCCAGCAGCCAAGTACGAGGAGTTGGCTACACCTTC.

This clone was recorded once. V gene TRBV6-6 combines with J gene TRBJ2-5, with 11 bases lining up with TRBD2. Germline CDR1 MNHNY, CDR2 SVGAGI (reference sequence). There are 15 residues in the CDR3. Losses at the gene ends were 4 bases for V and 3 bases for J; bases not matched to a gene: 4. The CDR3 loop reads CASSFGTSGEETQYF. The CDR3 DNA sequence: TGTGCCAGCAGTTTCGGGACTAGCGGAGAAGAGACCCAGTACTTC.

This sequence joins TRBV3-1 (or the pseudogene TRBV3-2) and TRBJ1-2; D is undetermined. This CDR3 region has 16 residues. V gave up 1 base and J gave up 5 bases, with 17 bases separating them. Germline V gives CDR1 LGHDT, CDR2 YNNKEL (reference sequence). The CDR3 coding sequence is TGTGCCAGCAGCCAAGTTAGAGGTGGCAGAAAGTATGGCTACACCTTC. Translated: CASSQVRGGRKYGYTF.

The chain carries TRBV7-8 and TRBJ2-5, with 7 bases that match TRBD1. The ends lost 5 bases at V and 3 bases at J; junction bases unmatched: 15. The CDR3 is 17 amino acids. CDR1 and CDR2 (germline): SGHVS, FQNEAQ. The CDR3 nucleotides are TGTGCCAGCAGCCCGAATTCGGCGACAGGGAGTGAAGAGACCCAGTACTTC. Its translation is CASSPNSATGSEETQYF.

The chain recombines TRBV6-5 with TRBJ2-1, with TRBD1 identical over 9 bases. The ends lost 4 bases at V and 13 bases at J; junction bases unmatched: 11. The germline V gene has CDR1 MNHEY and CDR2 SVGAGI. CDR3 size: 14 residues. The CDR3 here is CASSLGGQGQEQFF. CDR3 coding DNA: TGTGCCAGCAGTTTGGGCGGACAGGGGCAAGAACAGTTCTTC.

This chain links TRBV7-3 with TRBJ2-3, with TRBD2 matching 14 bases. The CDR3 totals 17 residues. Germline CDR1 is SGHTA and CDR2 is FQGTGA. J gave up 7 bases and V 6 bases, and 12 bases lay outside the gene matches. CDR3 in DNA: TGTGCCAGCAGTTTCCTAGGACTAGCGGGGGGTAAAAATACGCAGTATTTT. Its translation: CASSFLGLAGGKNTQYF.

The V gene is TRBV9, the J gene TRBJ2-1; TRBD2 aligns across 7 bases. V lost 3 bases to trimming and J lost 4 bases; unmatched junction nucleotides: 13. The germline gives CDR1 SGDLS, CDR2 YYNGEE. The CDR3 is 17 amino acids. The CDR3 sequence: CASSGTGTTYRYNEQFF. The CDR3 DNA is TGTGCCAGCAGCGGTACTGGGACTACCTACCGGTACAATGAGCAGTTCTTC.

This clone occurred a few times. This sequence joins TRBV5-1 and TRBJ2-2; 10 nucleotides match TRBD1. Trimming at V came to 4 bases and at J to 5 bases, leaving 8 bases not matched to a gene. CDR1 and CDR2 from the germline V gene are SGHRS and YFSETQ. The CDR3 loop spans 16 amino acids. CDR3 sequence reads: CASSRDGQGGTGELFF. The CDR3 DNA reads TGCGCCAGCAGCCGGGACGGACAGGGGGGGACCGGGGAGCTGTTTTTT.

The chain recombines TRBV5-1 with TRBJ2-7; 11 bases fit TRBD2. The CDR3 runs 14 residues. V shed 0 bases, J shed 6 bases, and the junction held 2 bases outside the gene matches. The germline CDR1 and CDR2 sequences are SGHRS and YFSETQ. The CDR3 here is CASSLDLAGGEQYF. The CDR3 DNA sequence: TGCGCCAGCAGCTTGGACCTAGCGGGAGGCGAGCAGTACTTC.

V gene TRBV15 combines with J gene TRBJ2-2, with a weak D call TRBD2 (7 bases). Deletions cut 0 bases from V and 4 bases from J, with 12 bases between. Germline assignment: CDR1 LNHNV and CDR2 YYDKDF (reference sequence). The CDR3 has 16 residues. CDR3 DNA sequence: TGTGCCACCAGCAGAGATCTCCGGGGGGCCACCGGGGAGCTGTTTTTT. It is translated as CATSRDLRGATGELFF.

The rearrangement uses TRBV4-2 and TRBJ2-7; TRBD1 might be the D (5 bases). Trimming removed 5 bases at V and 2 bases at J, with 22 bases between. Looked up from germline, CDR1 is LGHNA and CDR2 is YNFKEQ. This CDR3 has 17 amino acids. DNA for the CDR3: TGTGCCAGCAGCTCTCCCAGGGCAGGACCAAACCCCTACGAGCAGTACTTC. Encoded protein: CASSSPRAGPNPYEQYF.

The chain carries TRBV5-1 and TRBJ1-1; possible D gene TRBD1, 5 bases. Trimming took 3 bases from V and 5 from J, leaving 14 bases between them. The CDR3 runs 14 residues. Germline CDR1 SGHRS, CDR2 YFSETQ. The CDR3 reads CASSWEGGVTEAFF. For the CDR3, the DNA is TGCGCCAGCAGCTGGGAAGGAGGGGTTACTGAAGCTTTCTTT.

V and J are TRBV15 and TRBJ2-1, with 7 nucleotides matching TRBD2. CDR3 length: 19 residues. Trimming took 1 base from V and 5 from J; bases not matched to a gene: 17. Germline-derived CDR1 and CDR2 are LNHNV and YYDKDF (reference sequence). CDR3 in amino acids: CATSRVGSGTPNTNNEQFF. CDR3 sequence (DNA): TGTGCCACCAGCAGAGTTGGAAGCGGGACTCCGAACACGAACAATGAGCAGTTCTTC. Supplemented by reference TRBV15 and TRBJ2-1, the full variable domain reads DAMVIQNPRYQVTQFGKPVTLSCSQTLNHNVMYWYQQKSSQAPKLLFHYYDKDFNNEADTPDNFQSRRPNTSFCFLDIRSPGLGDTAMYLCATSRVGSGTPNTNNEQFFGPGTRLTVL.

The genes are TRBV9 and TRBJ2-2; D unresolved. The length of the CDR3 is 14 residues. V dropped 0 bases and J dropped 1 base, with 4 bases sitting between them. Germline loops: CDR1 SGDLS, CDR2 YYNGEE. CDR3 sequence: CASSVVQNTGELFF. CDR3 sequence (DNA): TGTGCCAGCAGCGTAGTACAGAACACCGGGGAGCTGTTTTTT.

The rearrangement uses TRBV7-2 and TRBJ1-1; D not certain. CDR1 and CDR2 from the germline V gene are SGHTA and FQGNSA. Trimming removed 1 base from V and 10 bases from J, with 10 bases in between. There are 12 residues in the CDR3. In DNA form, the CDR3 reads TGTGCCAGCAGCTTAGAAGGGAGGGTAGCTTTCTTT. Translated: CASSLEGRVAFF. The variable domain in full, with the rest retrieved from reference TRBV7-2 and TRBJ1-1, is GAGVSQSPSNKVTEKGKDVELRCDPISGHTALYWYRQSLGQGLEFLIYFQGNSAPDKSGLPSDRFSAERTGGSVSTLTIQRTQQEDSAVYLCASSLEGRVAFFGQGTRLTVV.

Here the CDR3 DNA reads TGCGCCAGCAGCTATTCTAGAGGTACCACCGGGGAGCTGTTTTTT. Protein product: CASSYSRGTTGELFF. The genes are TRBV5-1 and TRBJ2-2; D unresolved. The CDR3 totals 15 residues. V was clipped by 3 bases and J by 4 bases, with 13 bases between them. Germline V gives CDR1 SGHRS, CDR2 YFSETQ.

The genes are TRBV10-3 and TRBJ2-7, with D tentatively TRBD1 (6 bases). Trimming left V 3 bases short and J 7 bases short, with 10 bases between. The CDR3 contains 12 residues. Per the germline V gene, CDR1 is ENHRY and CDR2 is SYGVKD. The CDR3 DNA reads as TGTGCCATCAGTGAAAGAGGGGGAGAGCAGTACTTC. Its protein is CAISERGGEQYF.

The CDR3 DNA follows: TGCGCCAGCAGCTTCTCTTGGGGGGTCACAGATACGCAGTATTTT. Encoded protein: CASSFSWGVTDTQYF. The gene calls are TRBV5-1 and TRBJ2-3, with D perhaps matching TRBD2 (6 bases). Germline-derived CDR1 and CDR2 are SGHRS and YFSETQ. V lost 2 bases to trimming and J lost 2 bases, with 12 bases between them. The CDR3 is 15 amino acids.

The rearrangement links TRBV7-9 to TRBJ1-1; TRBD1 matches at 8 bases. V dropped 3 bases and J dropped 6; count of bases not matched to a gene: 9. Germline values: CDR1 SEHNR, CDR2 FQNEAQ (reference sequence). The CDR3 is 15 residues long. Written as DNA, the CDR3 is TGTGCCAGCAGCTTCCAGGGGGCGGTGGGTGCTGAAGCTTTCTTT. Amino acid sequence: CASSFQGAVGAEAFF. Filled out from reference TRBV7-9 and TRBJ1-1, the complete variable domain reads DTGVSQNPRHKITKRGQNVTFRCDPISEHNRLYWYRQTLGQGPEFLTYFQNEAQLEKSRLLSDRFSAERPKGSFSTLEIQRTEQGDSAMYLCASSFQGAVGAEAFFGQGTRLTVV.

This clone was counted a single time. The chain combines TRBV6-6 with TRBJ1-5; D remains ambiguous. V was cut by 1 base and J by 2 bases, with 6 bases left in between. CDR1 is MNHNY and CDR2 is SVGAGI in the germline V gene (reference sequence). The CDR3 spans 14 residues. The CDR3 DNA follows: TGTGCCAGCAGTTACTACGAGGGCAATCAGCCCCAGCATTTT. This sequence encodes CASSYYEGNQPQHF.

This clone was seen more than once but under ten times. The chain recombines TRBV7-2 with TRBJ2-7; TRBD2 might be the D (5 bases). Trimming took 2 bases from V and 6 from J, leaving 11 bases between them. In germline, CDR1 is SGHTA, CDR2 FQGNSA. This CDR3 spans 13 amino acids. This CDR3 reads CASSLPRVGEQYF. CDR3 DNA: TGTGCCAGCAGCTTACCGCGGGTTGGCGAGCAGTACTTC.

The J gene is TRBJ1-6, the V gene TRBV28; D gene unclear. Germline V lookup: CDR1 MDHEN, CDR2 SYDVKM. This CDR3 contains 12 residues. Trimming took off 5 bases at V and 8 bases at J, with 7 bases between the two ends. The CDR3 region has the DNA TGTGCCAGCAGTCATCCGGATTCACCCCTCCACTTT. Translation gives CASSHPDSPLHF.